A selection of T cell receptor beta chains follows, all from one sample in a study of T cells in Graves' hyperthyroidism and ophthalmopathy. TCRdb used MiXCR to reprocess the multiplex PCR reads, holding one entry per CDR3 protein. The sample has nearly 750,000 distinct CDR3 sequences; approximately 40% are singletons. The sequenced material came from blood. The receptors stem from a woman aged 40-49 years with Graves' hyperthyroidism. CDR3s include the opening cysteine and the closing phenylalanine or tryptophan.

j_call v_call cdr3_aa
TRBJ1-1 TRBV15 CAASREEDEAFF
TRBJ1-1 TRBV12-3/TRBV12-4 CASSRYTDTEAFF
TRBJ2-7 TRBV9 CASSVEGTESSYEQYF
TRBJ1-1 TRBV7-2 CASSLAFRGRRNTEAFF
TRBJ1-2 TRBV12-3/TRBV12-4 CASRLGDHGYTF
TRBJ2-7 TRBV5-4 CASSFFLTPPGQVNEQYF
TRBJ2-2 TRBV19 CASSPRPDGELFF
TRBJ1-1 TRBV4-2 CASSQVSLNTEAFF
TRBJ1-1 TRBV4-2 CASSPGRAANTEAFF
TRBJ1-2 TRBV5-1 CASSLDGGQPDGYTF
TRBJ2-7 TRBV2 CASKWLGTDEQYF
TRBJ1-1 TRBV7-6 CASSKKIVAMATEAFF
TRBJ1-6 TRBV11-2 CASNTKAQTGPDVNSPLHF
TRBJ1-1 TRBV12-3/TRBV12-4 CASGVTGGNTEAFF
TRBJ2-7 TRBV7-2 CASLPMRGNYEQYF
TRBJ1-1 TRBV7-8 CASSRAQGTEAFF
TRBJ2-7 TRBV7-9 CASSDWGLAVTYEQYF